One and the same sample provided the 25 T cell receptor beta chains below, sequenced in a study of blood T cell repertoires in COVID-19. Only in-frame clones appear in the TCRdb table, and some are missing; sequencing was by immunoSEQ multiplex PCR. This table holds about 160,000 clones, approximately 80% found once. Sequences were obtained from peripheral blood. The receptors derive from a man between 65 and 85 years old who had recovered from COVID-19.

The chain combines TRBV5-6 with TRBJ2-7, with D unresolved. The V end lost 1 base, the J end lost 1 base, and 15 bases lay between the germline ends. The CDR3 consists of 16 residues. Germline V gene lookup returns CDR1 SGHDT and CDR2 YYEEEE. In DNA form, the CDR3 reads TGTGCCAGCAGCTTGACCTTCCTGACTGAATCCTACGAGCAGTACTTC. Protein: CASSLTFLTESYEQYF. The complete variable domain, with remaining parts taken from reference TRBV5-6 and TRBJ2-7, reads DAGVTQSPTHLIKTRGQQVTLRCSPKSGHDTVSWYQQALGQGPQFIFQYYEEEERQRGNFPDRFSGHQFPNYSSELNVNALLLGDSALYLCASSLTFLTESYEQYFGPGTRLTVT.

This clone was counted many times. The chain recombines TRBV4-1 with TRBJ1-2; a weak D match, TRBD1 (5 bases). The CDR3 runs 15 residues. The germline CDR1 and CDR2 sequences are MGHRA and YSYEKL. V lost 0 bases to trimming and J lost 8 bases, with 16 bases between them. This chain's CDR3 is CASSQDQGGTIGYTF. The CDR3, as DNA: TGCGCCAGCAGCCAAGATCAGGGAGGGACTATCGGCTACACCTTC.

This sequence joins TRBV7-9 and TRBJ2-1; D remains ambiguous. Germline assignment: CDR1 SEHNR and CDR2 FQNEAQ (reference sequence). The V gene lost 4 bases and the J gene lost 8 bases, with 12 bases spanning the gap. This CDR3 has 13 residues. CDR3 loop: CASSSPSTHEQFF. Written as DNA, the CDR3 is TGTGCCAGCAGCTCCCCGTCGACACATGAGCAGTTCTTC.

V is TRBV7-9 and J is TRBJ1-5; possibly TRBD1 for D (5 bases). CDR1 SEHNR and CDR2 FQNEAQ come from the germline V gene (reference sequence). Trimming stripped 5 bases from V and 5 bases from J, with 19 bases between. The CDR3 is 16 amino acids. The chain's CDR3 is CASSLSGGGFDQPQHF. The DNA of the CDR3 is TGTGCCAGCAGCCTTAGTGGGGGGGGTTTCGATCAGCCCCAGCATTTT.

The gene calls are TRBV5-8 and TRBJ1-6; unclear D gene. The CDR3 spans 13 residues. The germline gives CDR1 SGHTS, CDR2 YDEGEE. V lost 9 bases and J 1 base, leaving 8 bases between the germline ends. The DNA for the CDR3 is TGTGCCACCCGGGATTCCTATAATTCACCCCTCCACTTT. Protein: CATRDSYNSPLHF.

The V gene is TRBV19, the J gene TRBJ2-1; tentatively, D is TRBD2 (6 bases). The CDR3 length is 12 residues. V shed 3 bases and J shed 10 bases, with 10 bases lying between them. From germline, CDR1 is LNHDA and CDR2 SQIVND (reference sequence). DNA for the CDR3: TGTGCCAGTAGTATGGAGCTAGCGGAGCAGTTCTTC. This encodes CASSMELAEQFF.

The DNA for the CDR3 is TGTGCCAGCAGCGATTATAGACGGGTCCGAGAGCAGTACTTC. Its protein product is CASSDYRRVREQYF. This chain links TRBV11-2 with TRBJ2-7; no definite D call. This CDR3 is 14 amino acids long. The ends were cut back, 5 bases at V and 7 bases at J, with 18 bases in the middle. Germline V gene data show CDR1 as SGHAT and CDR2 as FQNNGV.

The gene calls are TRBV28 and TRBJ2-2, with TRBD2 identical over 11 bases. This CDR3 is built from 15 residues. V dropped 5 bases and J dropped 8; count of bases not matched to a gene: 7. CDR1 MDHEN and CDR2 SYDVKM come from the germline V gene. CDR3 DNA sequence: TGTGCCAGCAGTCCTTCTAGCGGGAGGTTGGGGGAGCTGTTTTTT. Translated: CASSPSSGRLGELFF.

The chain couples TRBV5-1 to TRBJ2-6; 9 nucleotides agree with TRBD1. This CDR3 has 16 residues. Per germline, CDR1 SGHRS and CDR2 YFSETQ. V lost 3 bases and J lost 2; bases outside the gene matches: 3. The CDR3 DNA follows: TGCGCCAGCAGCTCCACAGGGGGCCCTGGGGCCAACGTCCTGACTTTC. Translating it yields CASSSTGGPGANVLTF.

This chain uses TRBV5-1 with TRBJ2-2; 10 positions match TRBD2. Germline CDR1 and CDR2: SGHRS and YFSETQ. Trimming removed 0 bases from V and 1 base from J; junction bases left unmatched: 3. The CDR3 contains 17 residues. CDR3 sequence (DNA): TGCGCCAGCAGCTTGGTGGCTAGCGGGGGGAACACCGGGGAGCTGTTTTTT. It encodes CASSLVASGGNTGELFF.

J is TRBJ2-5 and V is TRBV5-1, with TRBD2 matching 10 bases. Germline trimming cut 0 bases from V and 7 bases from J; bases unmatched to any gene: 12. The germline CDR1 and CDR2 sequences are SGHRS and YFSETQ. The CDR3 spans 17 residues. In nucleotides, the CDR3 is TGCGCCAGCAGCTTGGAGCCTAGCGGGAGTTGGGAAGTGACCCAGTACTTC. As protein: CASSLEPSGSWEVTQYF.

This chain connects TRBV28 to TRBJ2-2; TRBD1 matches at 7 bases. With V trimmed by 2 bases and J by 0 bases, 0 bases remained unmatched. Germline lookup yields CDR1 MDHEN and CDR2 SYDVKM. The CDR3 is 15 residues long. In nucleotides, the CDR3 is TGTGCCAGCAGTTTAGGGACAGCGAACACCGGGGAGCTGTTTTTT. Translated, it gives CASSLGTANTGELFF.

Only one count was recorded for this clone. The rearrangement joins TRBV28 to TRBJ2-3; D possibly corresponds to TRBD2 (6 bases). The CDR3 spans 17 residues. Trimming cost V 2 bases and J 1 base, with 16 bases left between them. Per germline, CDR1 MDHEN and CDR2 SYDVKM. CDR3: CASSLKGRTLRTDTQYF. CDR3 bases: TGTGCCAGCAGTTTAAAGGGGAGGACACTCCGCACAGATACGCAGTATTTT.

The chain carries TRBV11-2 and TRBJ2-3, with 7 positions matching TRBD1. CDR3 size: 15 residues. V lost 1 base and J lost 6; bases outside the gene matches: 7. Germline V gene sequence: CDR1 SGHAT, CDR2 FQNNGV. CDR3: CASSLVTGHPDTQYF. CDR3 in DNA: TGTGCCAGCAGCTTAGTGACAGGGCACCCGGATACGCAGTATTTT.

The chain employs TRBV5-1 and TRBJ2-3; TRBD2 matches at 8 bases. V dropped 1 base and J dropped 5; count of bases not matched to a gene: 9. The CDR3 runs 16 residues. The germline gives CDR1 SGHRS, CDR2 YFSETQ. As DNA, the CDR3 is TGCGCCAGCAGCTTGAAAGCAGCGGGAGAAGGAGATACGCAGTATTTT. This gives the protein CASSLKAAGEGDTQYF. The entire variable domain, with the rest obtained from reference TRBV5-1 and TRBJ2-3, is as follows: KAGVTQTPRYLIKTRGQQVTLSCSPISGHRSVSWYQQTPGQGLQFLFEYFSETQRNKGNFPGRFSGRQFSNSRSEMNVSTLELGDSALYLCASSLKAAGEGDTQYFGPGTRLTVL.

V gene TRBV18 combines with J gene TRBJ1-5, with D perhaps matching TRBD1 (5 bases). Germline CDR1 and CDR2: KGHSH and LQKENI. V lost 2 bases and J 7 bases, leaving 15 bases between the germline ends. The CDR3 sequence is 15 residues long. The CDR3 sequence: CASSPKVGAGQPQHF. The CDR3, as DNA: TGTGCCAGCTCACCAAAGGTAGGGGCAGGGCAGCCCCAGCATTTT.

The genes are TRBV9 and TRBJ1-2, with TRBD1 identical over 9 bases. CDR3 length: 15 residues. Germline CDR1 SGDLS, CDR2 YYNGEE. With 0 bases clipped from V and 5 bases from J, the junction kept 5 bases outside the gene matches. The CDR3 DNA reads as TGTGCCAGCAGCGTAGATGACAGGGGGTTATATGGCTACACCTTC. Protein sequence: CASSVDDRGLYGYTF.

This rearrangement joins TRBV29-1 to TRBJ2-1; D is possibly TRBD1 (7 bases). The CDR3 is 13 residues long. The V gene lost 4 bases and the J gene lost 3 bases, with 10 bases spanning the gap. Germline V gene data show CDR1 as SQVTM and CDR2 as ANQGSEA. DNA of the CDR3: TGCAGCGTTGCAGGGGGAGGCTACAATGAGCAGTTCTTC. Residues: CSVAGGGYNEQFF.

The J gene is TRBJ1-5, the V gene TRBV29-1; D uncertain. Trimming took 4 bases from V and 9 from J, leaving 16 bases between them. The CDR3 is made up of 13 amino acids. The germline V gene has CDR1 SQVTM and CDR2 ANQGSEA. CDR3 sequence: CSVVVNSPGPQHF. The CDR3 DNA is TGCAGCGTTGTCGTCAACAGTCCTGGGCCCCAGCATTTT.

V gene TRBV7-9 combines with J gene TRBJ2-7; no definite D call. The V gene lost 8 bases and the J gene lost 2 bases, with 10 bases spanning the gap. Per the germline V gene, CDR1 is SEHNR and CDR2 is FQNEAQ (reference sequence). The CDR3 is 12 amino acids. CDR3 loop: CASSTHTYEQYF. For the CDR3, the DNA is TGTGCCAGCTCGACTCATACCTACGAGCAGTACTTC.

The genes are TRBV2 and TRBJ2-7, with D perhaps matching TRBD2 (6 bases). Germline loops: CDR1 SNHLY, CDR2 FYNNEI. Trimming left V 7 bases short and J 3 bases short, with 16 bases between. The CDR3 extends over 14 amino acids. The CDR3 spells CASKGGDGIYEQYF. CDR3 nucleotides: TGTGCCAGCAAGGGCGGGGACGGGATCTACGAGCAGTACTTC.

Here the CDR3 DNA reads TGTGCCAGCAGTTTATGGGGAGCGACCTACGAGCAGTACTTC. It yields the protein CASSLWGATYEQYF. The chain combines TRBV28 with TRBJ2-7; D may be TRBD2 (5 bases). Trimming removed 0 bases from V and 2 bases from J, with 8 bases in between. The CDR3 contains 14 residues. Germline V lookup: CDR1 MDHEN, CDR2 SYDVKM.

This rearrangement joins TRBV4-3 to TRBJ2-5; 10 nucleotides line up with TRBD2. CDR1 is LGHNA and CDR2 is YSLEER in the germline V gene. With 4 bases clipped from V and 6 bases from J, the junction kept 5 bases outside the gene matches. CDR3 length: 14 amino acids. The CDR3 DNA reads as TGCGCCAGCAGCCCCAGCGGGAGGGCGAAGACCCAGTACTTC. It specifies CASSPSGRAKTQYF.

The chain links TRBV7-6 to TRBJ1-3; D is perhaps TRBD1 (5 bases). Germline CDR1 reads SGHVS; CDR2 reads FNYEAQ. This CDR3 contains 15 residues. Trimming removed 3 bases from V and 2 bases from J, with 11 bases in between. CDR3 nucleotides: TGTGCCAGCAGCTTCGGGGGTAATGCTGGAAACACCATATATTTT. Translating it yields CASSFGGNAGNTIYF.

This clone has more than one count but fewer than ten. This rearrangement joins TRBV19 to TRBJ2-7; TRBD1 matches 9 bases. The V segment lost 5 bases and the J segment 6 bases; nucleotides outside the gene matches: 5. Per germline, CDR1 LNHDA and CDR2 SQIVND (reference sequence). The CDR3 length is 13 residues. The CDR3 loop reads CASSSGTGFEQYF. The DNA for the CDR3 is TGTGCCAGTAGTTCCGGGACAGGGTTCGAGCAGTACTTC.